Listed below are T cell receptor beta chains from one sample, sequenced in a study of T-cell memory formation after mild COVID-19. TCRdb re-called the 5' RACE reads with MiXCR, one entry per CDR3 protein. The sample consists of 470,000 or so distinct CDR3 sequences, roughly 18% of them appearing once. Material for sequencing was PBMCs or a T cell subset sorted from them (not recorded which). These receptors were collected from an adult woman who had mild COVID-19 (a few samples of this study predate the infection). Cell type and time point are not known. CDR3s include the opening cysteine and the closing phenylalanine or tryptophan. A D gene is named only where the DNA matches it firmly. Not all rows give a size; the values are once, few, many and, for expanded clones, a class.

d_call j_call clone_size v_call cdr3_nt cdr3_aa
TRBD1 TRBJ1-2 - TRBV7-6 TGTGCCAGCAGCTTAGAGGTGACAGGGAACTATGGCTACACCTTC CASSLEVTGNYGYTF
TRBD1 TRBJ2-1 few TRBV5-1 TGCGCCAGCAGCTTCGGGACAGGGGGCAATGAGCAGTTCTTC CASSFGTGGNEQFF
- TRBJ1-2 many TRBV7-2 TGTGCCAGCAGCTCCTTTCCCTACTATGGCTACACCTTC CASSSFPYYGYTF
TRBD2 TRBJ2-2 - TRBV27 TGTGCCAGCAGTAAACTAGCGGGAGGGTTCACCGGGGAGCTGTTTTTT CASSKLAGGFTGELFF
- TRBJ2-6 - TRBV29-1 TGCAGCGCCGACTCTGGGGCCAACGTCCTGACTTTC CSADSGANVLTF
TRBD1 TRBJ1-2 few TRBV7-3 TGTGCCAGCAGCCTCCGACCCGACAGGGAGGGGGACTATGGCTACACCTTC CASSLRPDREGDYGYTF
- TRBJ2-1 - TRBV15 TGTGCCACCAGCAGAGATCGTGAATCCTCCTACAATGAGCAGTTCTTC CATSRDRESSYNEQFF
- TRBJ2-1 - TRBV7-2 TGTGCCAGCAGCGAACGGGACTCTGAGGTGAATGAGCAGTTCTTC CASSERDSEVNEQFF
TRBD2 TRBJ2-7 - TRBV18 TGTGCCAGCTCACCAACCCTAGCGGGAGTATGGGGCGAGCAGTACTTC CASSPTLAGVWGEQYF
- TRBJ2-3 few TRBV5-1 TGCGCCAGTAGCCATCTCGGGACGGCTTTAGCAGATACGCAGTATTTT CASSHLGTALADTQYF
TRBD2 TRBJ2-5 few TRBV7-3 TGTGCCAGCAGCCCAACCGGGAGCGGGGGTTTGGAGACCCAGTACTTC CASSPTGSGGLETQYF
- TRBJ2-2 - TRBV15 TGTGCCACCAGAAGGACTGGGGAGAGTTATAGGGAGCTGTTTTTT CATRRTGESYRELFF
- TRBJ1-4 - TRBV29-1 TGCAGCGCGAGGGGTACAGGGACAACTAATGAAAAACTGTTTTTT CSARGTGTTNEKLFF
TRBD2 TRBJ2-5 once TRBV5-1 TGCGCCAGCAGCCCCGGACTAGGGCGAGAGACCCAGTACTTC CASSPGLGRETQYF
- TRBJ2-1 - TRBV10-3 TGTGCCATCAGTGAGTCGCAGGCTAGCTCCTACAATGAGCAGTTCTTC CAISESQASSYNEQFF
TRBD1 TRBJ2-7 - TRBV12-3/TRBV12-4 TGTGCCAGCAGTGGACAGGGCGACTCCTACGAGCAGTACTTC CASSGQGDSYEQYF
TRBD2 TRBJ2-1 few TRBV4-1 TGCGCCAGCAGCCACACGGGACTAGCGGGGGGGCCCGATGAGCAGTTCTTC CASSHTGLAGGPDEQFF
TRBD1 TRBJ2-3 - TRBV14 TGTGCCAGCAGCCAACGACAGGGAAGAGATACGCAGTATTTT CASSQRQGRDTQYF